One sample yielded the 20 T cell receptor beta chains listed below, sequenced in a study of tumor-infiltrating lymphocytes in primary liver carcinoma. Unsorted bulk tissue of about 20-30 mg yielded co-extracted RNA and DNA. The template, 500 ng total RNA, yielded TCR beta cDNA made with a constant-region primer. It was through three nested multiplex PCR rounds of slightly modified ARM-PCR that TCR beta libraries arose. Both of the initial two PCR rounds ran for roughly 11 cycles and employed TRBV1-TRBV30 forward primers alongside a C-beta reverse primer. TCRdb fed the multiplex PCR reads into MiXCR, producing one record per CDR3 protein. The sample holds 90,000 to 100,000 distinct CDR3 sequences, roughly 69% seen once. Input material: liver tumor tissue from sampling region 5. As for subset: tumor region T5, tumor centre. The receptors were gathered from a woman in her sixties with primary liver carcinoma and hepatitis B virus infection.

For this clonotype: The junction does not match germline at one end; this may be a read error. This sequence joins TRBV6-1 and TRBJ2-3; D call uncertain. CDR1 and CDR2 (germline): MNHNS, SASEGT. The CDR3 runs 14 residues. The CDR3, as DNA: TGTGCCAGCAGTGGTGGTGGCCCTACAGATACGCAGTATTTC. Its translation is CASSGGGPTDTQYF.

The CDR3 nucleotides are TGTGCCGACAGGGCGGGCAGGAGCTACAATGAGCAGTTCTTC. It specifies CADRAGRSYNEQFF. The V gene is TRBV6-6, the J gene TRBJ2-1, with 7 bases lining up with TRBD1. After removal of 11 bases from V and 3 bases from J, the junction contained 10 bases not matched to a gene. This CDR3 comprises 14 residues. Germline-derived CDR1 and CDR2 are MNHNY and SVGAGI (reference sequence).

On this clonotype itself: It is likely a read error, because the conserved phenylalanine at the end of the CDR3 is missing. It is unclear where the CDR3 begins or ends on the DNA, so no DNA is shown, and the CDR3 is as TCRdb lists it. The rearrangement links TRBV29-1 to TRBJ1-1; the D call in the table, TRBD1, was not verified against the DNA. Germline CDR1 is SQVTM and CDR2 is ANQGSEA. The CDR3 totals 15 residues, both ends included. CDR3 residues: CSVVGQVGVIGEAFI.

With regard to this clonotype: Germline is not matched at one junction end, which may reflect a read error. The V call is TRBV29-1, the J call TRBJ2-7; perhaps TRBD1 as D (6 bases). CDR1 and CDR2 (germline): SQVTM, ANQGSEA. The CDR3 loop spans 15 amino acids. The DNA of the CDR3 is TGCAGCATTACCGGGACAAGGGTTTCCCTAAGAATGGAGTATTTC. It encodes CSITGTRVSLRMEYF.

A remark on this clonotype: A read error may explain this, as a much larger clone is one base away. This chain links TRBV7-8 with TRBJ2-7; 13 bases agree with TRBD2. Looked up from germline, CDR1 is SGHVS and CDR2 is FQNEAQ. This CDR3 spans 15 amino acids. In DNA form, the CDR3 reads TGTGTCAGCAGCCAGACGACTAGCGGGAGGCACGAGCAGTACTTC. As protein: CVSSQTTSGRHEQYF.

About this clonotype itself: Given the absence of the conserved phenylalanine or tryptophan at the CDR3 end, a read error is likely. The CDR3 nucleotides are TGTGCTAGTAGCTTTAGCGGGAGCAAAGAGACCCAGTACTGC. It translates to CASSFSGSKETQYC. The rearrangement joins TRBV11-2 to TRBJ2-5; the match to TRBD2 covers 9 bases. Germline lookup yields CDR1 SGHAT and CDR2 FQNNGV. The CDR3 covers 14 residues.

This clonotype was seen many times. The chain carries TRBV28 and TRBJ2-5; 7 bases line up with TRBD1. With V trimmed by 5 bases and J by 1 base, 1 base remained unmatched. The germline CDR1 and CDR2 sequences are MDHEN and SYDVKM. The CDR3 sequence is 13 residues long. The CDR3 sequence is CASSRDSQETQYF. The CDR3 coding sequence is TGTGCCAGCAGTAGGGACAGCCAAGAGACCCAGTACTTC.

As to this clonotype: Since a much larger clone is just one base distant, this may be a read error. No conserved phenylalanine or tryptophan is present at the end of the CDR3, so a read error is the likely explanation. This sequence joins TRBV28 and TRBJ1-1, with D maybe TRBD1 (6 bases). Germline assignment: CDR1 MDHEN and CDR2 SYDVKM. This CDR3 region has 12 residues. The V and J ends lost 6 bases and 6 bases respectively, with 11 bases between them. The CDR3 sequence is CASSHRVSEAFL. In nucleotides, the CDR3 is TGTGCCAGCAGCCACAGGGTTTCTGAAGCTTTCTTA.

In the case of this clonotype: One junction end does not reproduce the germline sequence, and a read error may be involved. The V gene is TRBV6-1, the J gene TRBJ1-5; weak D call: TRBD1 (5 bases). Germline CDR1 and CDR2: MNHNS and SASEGT. The CDR3 extends over 12 amino acids. DNA for the CDR3: TGTGCGAGCAGGGACCTGACTAAGCCCCAGCTTTTT. It specifies CASRDLTKPQLF.

About this clonotype itself: The junction does not match germline at one end; this may be a read error. The rearrangement links TRBV11-2 to TRBJ2-3; 12 nucleotides match TRBD2. CDR1 is SGHAT, CDR2 FQNNGV, per germline. This CDR3 spans 15 amino acids. In DNA form, the CDR3 reads TGTGCCGGCAGCTCCGGACTAGCGGGACCAGGTACGCAGTATTTT. Encoded protein: CAGSSGLAGPGTQYF.

This clonotype was counted a few times. This may stem from a read error, because a much larger clone lies one nucleotide away. As the CDR3 is not closed by the conserved phenylalanine or tryptophan, this likely results from a read error. The genes are TRBV6-1 and TRBJ2-7; D is possibly TRBD2 (5 bases). Germline V gene sequence: CDR1 MNHNS, CDR2 SASEGT. The CDR3 runs 11 residues. Trimming removed 8 bases from V and 3 bases from J, with 8 bases in between. CDR3 sequence (DNA): TGTGCCAGCGCCGGGAACTACGAGCAGTACTCC. Residues: CASAGNYEQYS.

Note on this clonotype: No conserved phenylalanine or tryptophan ends this CDR3, so it is likely a read error. The chain combines TRBV5-1 with TRBJ1-2, with TRBD1 as a possible D gene (5 bases). The CDR3 covers 14 residues. Germline lookup yields CDR1 SGHRS and CDR2 YFSETQ. The CDR3 spells CSSSLVGGDPIYTY. CDR3 bases: TGCTCCAGCAGCTTGGTGGGGGGGGACCCCATCTACACCTAC.

This clonotype appeared once. In this CDR3 the conserved last residue, phenylalanine or tryptophan, is missing, so a read error is likely. DNA for the CDR3: TGTGCCAGCAGTTTAGGCACTAGCGGGATAGGAGAGCAGTTCCTC. Amino acid sequence: CASSLGTSGIGEQFL. The chain couples TRBV11-2 to TRBJ2-1; 10 positions match TRBD2. Germline V gene lookup returns CDR1 SGHAT and CDR2 FQNNGV. This CDR3 has 15 amino acids.

Comments on this clonotype: A read error is possible here, since a much larger clone lies one base away. This chain joins TRBV29-1 and TRBJ1-2; D is perhaps TRBD1 (5 bases). Germline V gives CDR1 SQVTM, CDR2 ANQGSEA. The CDR3 extends over 15 amino acids. The ends were cut back, 1 base at V and 5 bases at J, with 17 bases in the middle. CDR3 bases: TGCAGCGTTGAAGTACCCCGGGGGAGTCGGTATGGCTACACCTTC. This encodes CSVEVPRGSRYGYTF.

On this clonotype itself: A read error may explain this, as a much larger clone is one base away. The rearrangement uses TRBV15 and TRBJ2-3, with 9 positions matching TRBD1. CDR3 size: 15 residues. Per germline, CDR1 LNHNV and CDR2 YYDKDF (reference sequence). DNA of the CDR3: TGTGCCACCAGCAGTAGGACAGGGGAGGCAGATACGCATTATTTT. Encoded protein: CATSSRTGEADTHYF. Supplemented by reference TRBV15 and TRBJ2-3, the full variable domain reads DAMVIQNPRYQVTQFGKPVTLSCSQTLNHNVMYWYQQKSSQAPKLLFHYYDKDFNNEADTPDNFQSRRPNTSFCFLDIRSPGLGDTAMYLCATSSRTGEADTHYFGPGTRLTVL.

This chain links TRBV4-2 with TRBJ2-2; D is possibly TRBD2 (7 bases). This CDR3 has 17 amino acids. The germline gives CDR1 LGHNA, CDR2 YNFKEQ. V shed 4 bases and J shed 3 bases, with 18 bases lying between them. CDR3 region: CASSPRGLTVDTGELFF. The CDR3 nucleotides are TGTGCCAGCAGCCCCAGGGGACTAACGGTGGACACCGGGGAGCTGTTTTTT.

Details on this clonotype: One junction end disagrees with the germline gene, perhaps due to a read error. V and J are TRBV6-2 or TRBV6-3 and TRBJ2-7; D might be TRBD1 or TRBD2, each matching 6 bases. The CDR3 sequence is 15 residues long. Germline CDR1 and CDR2: MNHEY and SVGEGT. The CDR3 DNA is TGTACCAGCAGTACCCCGCGGAGGGGGATCTACGAGCAGTACTTC. Translation: CTSSTPRRGIYEQYF.

On this clonotype: Here the CDR3 omits its conserved ending phenylalanine or tryptophan, so a read error is the likely source. Here the CDR3 DNA reads TGCGCCAGTGGGCTGGCGGCGGGAAATCAGCCCCAGCATCTT. Its protein product is CASGLAAGNQPQHL. The rearrangement links TRBV10-2 to TRBJ1-5; D is unclear. Germline values: CDR1 WSHSY, CDR2 SAAADI. The V and J ends lost 9 bases and 4 bases respectively, with 16 bases between them. The CDR3 loop spans 14 amino acids.

A note on this clonotype: The junction and the germline gene differ at one end; a read error may be behind it. The chain combines TRBV6-6 with TRBJ1-5, with a possible D match to TRBD1 (6 bases). CDR1 MNHNY and CDR2 SVGAGI come from the germline V gene (reference sequence). This CDR3 region has 19 residues. CDR3 in amino acids: CASSSTGGQSGWGNQPQHF. CDR3 DNA sequence: TGTGCCAGCAGTTCCACCGGGGGGCAGAGCGGATGGGGCAATCAGCCCCAGCACTTT.

About this clonotype itself: The junction shows a germline mismatch at one end, possibly a read error. The rearrangement joins TRBV11-3 to TRBJ2-1; D is perhaps TRBD1 or TRBD2 (5 bases each). The CDR3 totals 13 residues. The germline V gene has CDR1 SGHNT and CDR2 YENEEA. CDR3 nucleotides: TGTGCCGGCAGTGTTGGGGGCTACAATGAGCAGTTCTTC. Residues: CAGSVGGYNEQFF.